The present TCR beta chain was sequenced within a study of identical twins (TCRdb year 2016). Describing the broader study: TCR alpha and beta repertoires from monozygotic twins, unrelated adults of various ages and cord blood were deep-sequenced to test whether fetal clonotypes persist. To rule out contamination, replicate twin experiments were performed at different times with different library preparation protocols. Here is what the overall study found, with its caveats: Because the same donors could not be followed over many years, conclusions were based on cross-sectional statistical analysis. Out-of-frame TCR alpha sharing in monozygotic twins was systematically underestimated by recombination models, whereas sharing between unrelated individuals was in agreement with the recombination models. Excess twin sharing in beta out-of-frame sequences was weaker because fewer shared sequences lowered the signal-to-noise ratio. Out-of-frame TCR alpha sequences shared between twins showed an excess of low generation-probability sequences compared with coincidental sharing between unrelated individuals. Abundant cord blood beta clonotypes had fewer insertions, young adult naive repertoires showed a similar but weaker trend, and memory repertoires showed no such trend. Invariant T cells such as MAIT and iNKT could partly confound zero-insertion analyses, though diverse VJ usage argued against this for most clonotypes.

A word on this clonotype: Its cognate antigen has yet to be identified. The input lacks base qualities; no much larger clone sits a single base away.

Taken from cysteine to phenylalanine, the CDR3 has 19 residues. Only the CDR3 portion is preserved as DNA: 57 bases, with reading frame beginning at the first base. As encoded in the germline V gene (reference sequence), CDR1 is LNHNV while CDR2 is YYDKDF. V has 1 base trimmed and J has 6 bases trimmed; junction bases matching no gene number 11. Every donor in the study was a healthy Caucasian. The twin cohort comprised three pairs of female monozygotic twins, all aged about 18 to 29 years. Positive isolation kits from Invitrogen were used to isolate CD4+ and CD8+ T cell populations. The library was built by means of 5' RACE. The data were produced on an Illumina HiSeq 2000. A universal primer binding site was added through template switching, and the final cDNA carried a unique molecular identifier so that TCR cDNA molecules could be counted accurately. Specific primers in the conserved constant-segment region were used to synthesize first-strand cDNA for the TCR alpha and beta chains. Each cDNA library was double barcoded, with a SMART-Mk sample barcode plus Illumina barcodes, to control for contamination. TruSeq adapter sequences along with Illumina sample barcodes were introduced in two successive PCR steps. Sequencing of the TCR alpha and beta cDNA libraries was done on the Illumina HiSeq platform using custom primers. Turning to the authors' computational methods: Raw reads were processed with MiGEC to extract unique molecular identifiers, and MiXCR was used to determine CDR3 positions. For each individual, recombination models were inferred using an EM algorithm with the repgenHMM and IGoR tools. The tcR package in R was used for shared clonotype analysis, with sharing normalized by the product of cloneset sizes. Out-of-frame nonproductive sequences were analyzed to study raw recombination free of thymic and clonal selection effects. The raw public data were reprocessed by TCRdb itself: fastp quality trimming at Q25, MiXCR clonotype calling, in-frame beta chains only. When rows share a CDR3 protein, they turn into one entry using the most common DNA and genes. These V and J calls rely on TCRdb rather than the paper's analysis. Here the sample has over 500,000 distinct CDR3 sequences; about 20% occur a single time. The ten largest account for 0.8% to 1% of the sample.

In addition, the sample was reused for a study of T cells expressing NK-cell markers. The second study also describes: TCR beta-chain repertoires were profiled in sorted CD3+CD56+NKG2C+, CD3+CD56+NKG2C- and CD3+CD56-NKG2C+ T-cell subsets from several donors. Among the eight sequenced donors, seven were HCMV-seropositive and one was HCMV-seronegative. To restrict sorting to alphabetaTCR-expressing T cells, an anti-gammadeltaTCR antibody was added in several experiments. In six donors, the dominant CD3+CD56+NKG2C+ clonotypes ranked among the top 10 CD8+ clonotypes, making up 1.0-7.0% of CD8+ T cells. Those dominant clonotypes were again the most abundant among CD3+CD56-NKG2C+ cells in several donors, at about 25-65%. It remained unclear whether the expanded NKG2C-expressing T cell clones were specific for HCMV antigens. Randomly selected healthy volunteers, three men and five women, were used as the eight sequenced donors. HCMV serostatus was determined by detecting HCMV-specific IgG in serum with a commercial ELISA kit. MIGEC handled demultiplexing of the reads and grouping by UMI, while MiTCR was used to assemble and quantify clonotypes. To exclude erroneous sequences, any TCR cDNA sequence not supported by at least two reads was discarded. The tcR package was used for downstream repertoire analysis, with clonotypes matched between fractions based on CDR3 nucleotide sequence plus V segment. VDJmatch was used to annotate antigen specificity against VDJdb, with one amino acid substitution allowed in CDR3.

Source material: CD4+ T cells sorted from blood. The chain was built from TRBV15 and TRBJ2-4; 14 junctional bases match TRBD2. The receptor was isolated from a young woman in good health. CDR3 loop: CATSRAPGTSGGGGNIQYF. The DNA sequence follows: TGTGCCACCAGCAGAGCTCCCGGGACTAGCGGGGGCGGTGGAAACATTCAGTACTTC.